The present T cell receptor beta chain was sequenced within a study of CD8 T cells in Susac syndrome. Germline-derived CDR1 and CDR2 are DFQATT and SNEGSKA (reference sequence). V shed 1 base and J shed 8 bases, with 16 bases lying between them. This CDR3 comprises 14 residues. Notes on the study in general: It was acknowledged in the study that the number of individuals who were included in its TCR sequencing and HLA analysis was relatively small.

RNA amounts of roughly 0.5 to 1 ug underwent reverse transcription with random hexamers. A multiplex approach, immunoSEQ multiplex PCR, amplified TCR beta CDR3 across 54 Vbeta and 13 Jbeta. One entry per CDR3 protein results from TCRdb running MiXCR on the immunoSEQ multiplex PCR reads. The sample shows roughly 150,000 distinct CDR3 sequences, 90% to 95% of them seen only once. Of note for this clonotype: Its target is unknown.

This sequence joins TRBV20-1 and TRBJ2-3; D may correspond to TRBD1 or TRBD2 (5 bases each). The sequence came from a human donor with Susac syndrome. The sample taken for sequencing was CD4+ T cells from PBMCs. The CDR3 coding sequence is TGCAGTGCTAGAGCTCCACGAAGGGACCGTACGCAGTATTTT. Translating gives CSARAPRRDRTQYF.